One sample yielded the 30 T cell receptor beta chains listed below, sequenced in a study of blood T cells in healthy people across ages. It was with a sample-barcoded 5' primer and a J-beta primer mix that a second PCR of about 6 to 12 cycles was run. From the 5' RACE reads, TCRdb called clonotypes with MiXCR, one entry per CDR3 protein. Altogether approximately 960,000 distinct CDR3 sequences are present, about 29% being singletons, with the ten largest covering 9.5% to 13%. The data were also submitted as part of a second study, on T cells of mothers and their children.

Sequencing was carried out using blood. These TCRs come from a woman aged 40 to 49 in good health.

This chain connects TRBV2 to TRBJ1-1; D might be TRBD1 (5 bases). Trimming stripped 7 bases from V and 2 bases from J, with 11 bases between. The CDR3 is made up of 13 amino acids. Per germline, CDR1 SNHLY and CDR2 FYNNEI. Here the CDR3 DNA reads TGTGCCAGCACCCAGGGATTTAACACTGAAGCTTTCTTT. Encoded protein: CASTQGFNTEAFF.

This clonotype was seen only a few times. The chain uses TRBV7-8 and TRBJ1-5; perhaps TRBD1 as D (6 bases). Trimming removed 1 base from V and 4 bases from J, with 14 bases in between. The CDR3 extends over 16 amino acids. Germline V CDR1 and CDR2: SGHVS, FQNEAQ. The CDR3: CASSLGRYRANQPQHF. The CDR3 nucleotides are TGTGCCAGCAGCTTAGGCCGATACAGGGCAAATCAGCCCCAGCATTTT.

The chain is built from TRBV6-5 and TRBJ2-4, with D possibly TRBD2 on 6 matching bases. V was pared by 6 bases and J by 7 bases, with 22 bases between. Germline loops: CDR1 MNHEY, CDR2 SVGAGI. The CDR3 totals 16 residues. CDR3 sequence (DNA): TGTGCCAGCAGCACCCGGGCGTTAGGAGGGCCGAACATTCAGTACTTC. It translates to CASSTRALGGPNIQYF.

The V gene is TRBV5-1, the J gene TRBJ2-1, with TRBD2 matching 14 bases. CDR1 and CDR2 (germline): SGHRS, YFSETQ. CDR3 length: 16 amino acids. After removal of 4 bases from V and 6 bases from J, the junction contained 6 bases not matched to a gene. DNA for the CDR3: TGCGCCAGCAGCGTGACCGGGACTAGCGGGGGCAATGAGCAGTTCTTC. Translated, it gives CASSVTGTSGGNEQFF.

In its sample, this clonotype was seen many times. The J gene is TRBJ2-5, the V gene TRBV28, with 12 bases matching TRBD2. Germline values: CDR1 MDHEN, CDR2 SYDVKM. The junction had 8 bases not matched to a gene; V was cut back by 6 bases and J by 0 bases. The CDR3 spans 17 residues. Here the CDR3 reads CASSLRGTSGYQETQYF. In DNA, the CDR3 is TGTGCCAGCAGCCTAAGGGGGACTAGCGGGTACCAAGAGACCCAGTACTTC.

This clonotype was detected a few times. The chain is built from TRBV5-1 and TRBJ2-2; a weak D match, TRBD1 (6 bases). This CDR3 has 17 residues. Trimming left V 0 bases short and J 4 bases short, with 16 bases between. Germline V lookup: CDR1 SGHRS, CDR2 YFSETQ. Here the CDR3 DNA reads TGCGCCAGCAGCTTGGGGACAGTAGGGCTCGGCACCGGGGAGCTGTTTTTT. Translated: CASSLGTVGLGTGELFF.

This clonotype was detected a few times. This may be a read error: a much more frequent sequence differs by one nucleotide. The chain links TRBV15 to TRBJ2-7, with a weak D call TRBD2 (7 bases). The CDR3 spans 14 residues. CDR1 LNHNV and CDR2 YYDKDF come from the germline V gene (reference sequence). CDR3 amino acids: CATSPRGGAYEQYF. The CDR3 DNA sequence: TGTGCCACCAGCCCAAGGGGGGGGGCCTATGAGCAGTACTTC.

Note on this clonotype: A much larger clone is a single base away; this may be a read error. V gene TRBV9 combines with J gene TRBJ2-3; 7 bases line up with TRBD1. CDR3 size: 14 residues. Germline CDR1 and CDR2: SGDLS and YYNGEE. In DNA form, the CDR3 reads TGTGCCAGCAGCGTAGCTACAGGGACAGATGCGCAGTATTTT. Encoded protein: CASSVATGTDAQYF.

V and J are TRBV4-3 and TRBJ1-2; TRBD1 aligns across 9 bases. In germline, CDR1 is LGHNA, CDR2 YSLEER. V lost 0 bases and J lost 8; bases outside the gene matches: 7. This CDR3 has 15 residues. The CDR3 spells CASSQDYRGRGGYTF. CDR3 in DNA: TGCGCCAGCAGCCAAGATTACAGGGGGCGGGGAGGCTACACCTTC.

The chain couples TRBV12-3 or TRBV12-4 to TRBJ1-5; D is uncertain. Trimming took 6 bases from V and 3 from J, leaving 9 bases between them. This CDR3 comprises 13 residues. CDR3 residues: CASRSGHNQPQHF. The DNA for the CDR3 is TGTGCCAGCAGGTCAGGTCACAATCAGCCCCAGCATTTT.

Concerning this clonotype itself: This could be a read error, since a much larger clone is one nucleotide away. The rearrangement joins TRBV6-6 to TRBJ2-5; tentatively, D is TRBD2 (5 bases). This CDR3 contains 14 residues. Germline V CDR1 and CDR2: MNHNY, SVGAGI (reference sequence). Trimming shortened V by 7 bases and J by 4 bases, and 16 bases separated the two germline ends. The CDR3 bases are TGTGCCAGCAACGAAGGAGTAGGGAGAGAGACCCAGTACTTC. Translating gives CASNEGVGRETQYF.

Remarks on this clonotype: A single base separates this from a much larger clone, so it may be a read error. This chain joins TRBV12-3 or TRBV12-4 and TRBJ2-1; D gene ambiguous. The CDR3 is 14 residues long. Deletions cut 6 bases from V and 0 bases from J, with 9 bases between. CDR3 sequence reads: CASRVDRSYNEQFF. CDR3 in DNA: TGTGCCAGCAGGGTGGACCGCTCCTACAATGAGCAGTTCTTC.

The table lists this clonotype with many counts. The CDR3 DNA is TGCAGCGTTGAAGATTGGAGGGAGGGTGGGGGAGAGACCCAGTACTTC. This translates into CSVEDWREGGGETQYF. This chain joins TRBV29-1 and TRBJ2-5; the match to TRBD2 covers 7 bases. This CDR3 contains 16 residues. Trimming removed 0 bases from V and 4 bases from J; junction bases left unmatched: 11. CDR1 and CDR2 (germline): SQVTM, ANQGSEA.

This clonotype was seen repeatedly, ten times or more. The J gene is TRBJ2-3, the V gene TRBV4-1; D not resolved. V lost 4 bases and J 5 bases, leaving 16 bases between the germline ends. CDR1 MGHRA and CDR2 YSYEKL come from the germline V gene. CDR3 size: 15 residues. The chain's CDR3 is CASSLVGVPQDTQYF. For the CDR3, the DNA is TGCGCCAGCAGCCTGGTGGGCGTACCACAAGATACGCAGTATTTT.

At least ten counts were recorded for this clonotype. This sequence joins TRBV29-1 and TRBJ2-1; 8 bases line up with TRBD1. Germline CDR1 SQVTM, CDR2 ANQGSEA. The V and J ends lost 3 bases and 6 bases, in that order; junction bases with no gene match: 7. There are 14 residues in the CDR3. The CDR3 here is CSVETGTGGNEQFF. The CDR3 bases are TGCAGCGTTGAGACCGGGACAGGCGGCAATGAGCAGTTCTTC.

This clonotype was detected a few times. This rearrangement joins TRBV28 to TRBJ1-5; 7 positions match TRBD1. Germline CDR1 and CDR2: MDHEN and SYDVKM. Germline trimming cut 5 bases from V and 5 bases from J; bases unmatched to any gene: 9. There are 15 residues in the CDR3. The CDR3 DNA sequence: TGTGCCAGCAGTCTCTTACAGGGGCCTCATCAGCCCCAGCATTTT. Its protein is CASSLLQGPHQPQHF.

The chain has TRBV6-6 and TRBJ2-4, with a possible D match to TRBD2 (5 bases). Germline V gene lookup returns CDR1 MNHNY and CDR2 SVGAGI (reference sequence). This CDR3 comprises 15 residues. V was shortened by 5 bases and J by 1 base, with 12 bases between the two germline ends. CDR3 DNA: TGTGCCAGCAGTCGGGGTTCGGGGGCCAAAAACATTCAGTACTTC. It yields the protein CASSRGSGAKNIQYF.

The chain couples TRBV5-1 to TRBJ1-3, with 9 bases aligning to TRBD1. The CDR3 consists of 16 residues. J was trimmed by 2 bases and V by 1 base; bases with no gene match: 4. Germline-derived CDR1 and CDR2 are SGHRS and YFSETQ. CDR3 DNA: TGCGCCAGCAGCTTGTCAGACAGGGGGACTGGAAACACCATATATTTT. Protein: CASSLSDRGTGNTIYF.

This clonotype was detected many times. J is TRBJ2-5 and V is TRBV20-1, with 9 positions matching TRBD2. The germline CDR1 and CDR2 sequences are DFQATT and SNEGSKA (reference sequence). The CDR3 has 15 amino acids. Trimming took 0 bases from V and 5 from J; bases not matched to a gene: 7. Here the CDR3 DNA reads TGCAGTGCTAGAGATGGGGGACTAGCTTTGGAGACCCAGTACTTC. Its translation is CSARDGGLALETQYF.

A remark on this clonotype: One end of the junction varies from germline; a read error may be responsible. The chain recombines TRBV5-1 with TRBJ2-2; TRBD1 might be the D (6 bases). The germline V gene encodes CDR1 SGHRS and CDR2 YFSETQ. The CDR3 is 19 amino acids. Written as DNA, the CDR3 is TGCGCCAACAGCCTAACCCCGACAGGCTTTATGTCGAACACCGGGGAGCTGTTTTTT. Encoded protein: CANSLTPTGFMSNTGELFF.

The table lists this clonotype with a few counts. V gene TRBV5-1 combines with J gene TRBJ2-1; TRBD2 aligns across 14 bases. CDR3 length: 14 residues. V shed 4 bases and J 9 bases; nucleotides not matched to a gene: 3. Germline V gives CDR1 SGHRS, CDR2 YFSETQ. The CDR3, as DNA: TGCGCCAGCAGCCTGACTAGCGGGGGGGCTGAGCAGTTCTTC. Amino acid sequence: CASSLTSGGAEQFF.

The rearrangement links TRBV25-1 to TRBJ2-1, with 9 bases aligning to TRBD1. The J call may be in error: the DNA end matches TRBJ2-7 better. The germline CDR1 and CDR2 sequences are MGHDK and SYGVNS. The CDR3 is made up of 13 amino acids. The CDR3 nucleotides read TGTGCCAGCAACCACAGGGGGCAGTACGAGCAGTACTTC. Encoded protein: CASNHRGQYEQYF.

This clonotype was seen only a few times. The chain employs TRBV7-9 and TRBJ2-5; 7 positions match TRBD2. The CDR3 is 19 residues long. CDR1 SEHNR and CDR2 FQNEAQ come from the germline V gene (reference sequence). V dropped 4 bases and J dropped 3; count of bases not matched to a gene: 20. CDR3: CASSSPSRGVRGRKETQYF. CDR3 in DNA: TGTGCCAGCAGCTCCCCCTCCCGTGGGGTGCGGGGGAGGAAAGAGACCCAGTACTTC.

The chain employs TRBV12-3 or TRBV12-4 and TRBJ2-7, with D possibly being TRBD1 (5 bases). V dropped 2 bases and J dropped 0 bases, with 14 bases sitting between them. CDR3 length equals 16 residues. The DNA of the CDR3 is TGTGCCAGCAGTTTATGGGGCCGCGCGAGCTCCTACGAGCAGTACTTC. Translated: CASSLWGRASSYEQYF.

About this clonotype itself: Germline is not matched at one junction end, which may reflect a read error. The rearrangement joins TRBV6-1 to TRBJ2-5; tentative D call: TRBD2 (5 bases). There are 16 residues in the CDR3. The germline V gene encodes CDR1 MNHNS and CDR2 SASEGT. CDR3 loop: CARSENYDWAGETQYF. The CDR3 DNA reads as TGTGCCCGCAGTGAAAACTACGACTGGGCGGGAGAGACCCAGTACTTC.

The genes are TRBV6-6 and TRBJ1-1; no definite D call. The CDR3 is made up of 13 amino acids. Germline V gene sequence: CDR1 MNHNY, CDR2 SVGAGI (reference sequence). Trimming cost V 2 bases and J 1 base, with 5 bases left between them. CDR3 amino acids: CASSYVQNTEAFF. Written as DNA, the CDR3 is TGTGCCAGCAGTTACGTACAGAACACTGAAGCTTTCTTT.

At least ten counts were recorded for this clonotype. The CDR3 protein is CASSPTGRGRETQYF. CDR3 bases: TGTGCCAGCAGTCCCACGGGCCGAGGACGAGAGACCCAGTACTTC. The genes are TRBV6-2 or TRBV6-3 and TRBJ2-5; unclear D gene. Germline-derived CDR1 and CDR2 are MNHEY and SVGEGT. The V end was cut by 5 bases, the J end by 4 bases, with 17 bases between. This CDR3 contains 15 residues.

This clonotype was seen repeatedly, ten times or more. The rearrangement joins TRBV7-3 to TRBJ2-5; a possible D gene is TRBD1 (5 bases). CDR1 is SGHTA and CDR2 is FQGTGA in the germline V gene. The CDR3 has 15 amino acids. Trimming took 5 bases from V and 3 from J, leaving 16 bases between them. The CDR3 is CASSEGFGAKETQYF. For the CDR3, the DNA is TGTGCCAGCAGCGAAGGCTTTGGGGCCAAAGAGACCCAGTACTTC.

This clonotype has ten or more counts. This chain connects TRBV4-3 to TRBJ2-7, with TRBD1 matching over 10 bases. In germline, CDR1 is LGHNA, CDR2 YSLEER. The junction had 8 bases not matched to a gene; V was cut back by 0 bases and J by 6 bases. This CDR3 spans 16 amino acids. CDR3 protein: CASSQDKTGQGGEQYF. The CDR3 DNA sequence: TGCGCCAGCAGCCAAGACAAAACCGGACAGGGGGGCGAGCAGTACTTC.

This clonotype was seen many times. This chain connects TRBV20-1 to TRBJ2-7; TRBD1 is a possible D gene (6 bases). The V and J ends lost 3 bases and 5 bases respectively, with 11 bases between them. This CDR3 spans 12 amino acids. From germline, CDR1 is DFQATT and CDR2 SNEGSKA (reference sequence). CDR3 coding DNA: TGCAGTGCTAGCTGGCAGGGGAACGAGCAGTACTTC. It codes for CSASWQGNEQYF.